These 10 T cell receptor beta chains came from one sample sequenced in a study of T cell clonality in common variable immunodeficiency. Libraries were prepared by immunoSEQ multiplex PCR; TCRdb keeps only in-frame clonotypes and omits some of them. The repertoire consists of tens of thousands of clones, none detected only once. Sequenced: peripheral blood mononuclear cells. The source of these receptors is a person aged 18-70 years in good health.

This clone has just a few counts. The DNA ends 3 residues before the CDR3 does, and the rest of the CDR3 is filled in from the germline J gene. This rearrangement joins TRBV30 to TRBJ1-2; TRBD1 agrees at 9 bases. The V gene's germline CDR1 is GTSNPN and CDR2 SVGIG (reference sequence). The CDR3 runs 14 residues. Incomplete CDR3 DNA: TGTGCCTGGAGAATTCCGGGACAGGGTTCCATC. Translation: CAWRIPGQGSI. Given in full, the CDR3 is CAWRIPGQGSIYTF. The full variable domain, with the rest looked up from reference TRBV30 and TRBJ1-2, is SQTIHQWPATLVQPVGSPLSLECTVEGTSNPNLYWYRQAAGRGLQLLFYSVGIGQISSEVPQNLSASRPQDRQFILSSKKLLLSDSGFYLCAWRIPGQGSIYTFGSGTRLTVV.

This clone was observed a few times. The CDR3 bases that were read are TGCAGTGCTAGAGATCTAGGTATGAGCTACGAG. Protein sequence: CSARDLGMSYE. The CDR3 reads in full as CSARDLGMSYEQYF. The V call is TRBV20-1, the J call TRBJ2-7; D remains ambiguous. The DNA ends 3 residues before the CDR3 does, and the rest of the CDR3 is filled in from the germline J gene. Trimming removed 0 bases from V and 3 bases from J, with 12 bases in between. CDR3 length equals 14 residues. Germline V gene data show CDR1 as DFQATT and CDR2 as SNEGSKA (reference sequence).

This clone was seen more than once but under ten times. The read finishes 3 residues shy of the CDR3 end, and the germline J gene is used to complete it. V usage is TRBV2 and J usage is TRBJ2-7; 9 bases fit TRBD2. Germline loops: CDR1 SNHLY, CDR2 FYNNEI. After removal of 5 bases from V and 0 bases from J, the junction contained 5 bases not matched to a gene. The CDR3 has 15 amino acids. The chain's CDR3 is CASSKTSGPSYEQYF. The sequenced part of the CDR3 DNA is TGTGCCAGCAGTAAAACTAGCGGGCCCTCCTACGAG.

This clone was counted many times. The DNA read from the CDR3 is TGTGCCAGTAGTATAGGACAGGGGTATGGGAACACCGGGGAG. Amino acid sequence: CASSIGQGYGNTGE. In full, the CDR3 is CASSIGQGYGNTGELFF. The chain joins TRBV19 to TRBJ2-2; 8 bases map to TRBD1. The CDR3 end lies 3 residues beyond the end of the read and is filled in from the germline J gene. After removal of 1 base from V and 1 base from J, the junction contained 5 bases not matched to a gene. The CDR3 extends over 17 amino acids. Looked up from germline, CDR1 is LNHDA and CDR2 is SQIVND (reference sequence).

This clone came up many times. CDR3 DNA, as far as it was read: TGTGCCAGCAGCCAAGATGGTCCAGCGGGAGCGTCCTACGAG. Translation: CASSQDGPAGASYE. The entire CDR3 reads CASSQDGPAGASYEQYF. The chain has TRBV4-2 and TRBJ2-7, with 8 positions matching TRBD2. Coverage ceases 3 residues before the CDR3 finishes, and the germline J gene fills in the end. Germline loops: CDR1 LGHNA, CDR2 YNFKEQ. Trimming took 0 bases from V and 1 from J; bases not matched to a gene: 8. CDR3 length equals 17 residues.

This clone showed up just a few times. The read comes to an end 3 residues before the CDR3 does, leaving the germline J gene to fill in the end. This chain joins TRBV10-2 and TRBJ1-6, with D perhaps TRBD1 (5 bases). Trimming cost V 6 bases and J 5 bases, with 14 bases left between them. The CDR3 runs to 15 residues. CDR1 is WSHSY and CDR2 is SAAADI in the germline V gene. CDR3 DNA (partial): TGCGCCAGCAGGGGTTTGACAGCTCATAATTCACCC. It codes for CASRGLTAHNSP. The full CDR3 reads CASRGLTAHNSPLHF.

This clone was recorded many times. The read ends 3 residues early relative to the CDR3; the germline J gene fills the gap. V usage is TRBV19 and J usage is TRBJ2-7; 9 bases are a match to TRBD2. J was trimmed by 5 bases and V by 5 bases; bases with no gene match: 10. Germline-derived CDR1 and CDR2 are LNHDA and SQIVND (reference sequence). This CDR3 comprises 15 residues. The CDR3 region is CASSGLAGGPHEQYF. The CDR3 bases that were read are TGTGCCAGTAGTGGACTGGCGGGAGGGCCCCACGAG. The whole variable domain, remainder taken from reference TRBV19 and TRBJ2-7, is DGGITQSPKYLFRKEGQNVTLSCEQNLNHDAMYWYRQDPGQGLRLIYYSQIVNDFQKGDIAEGYSVSREKKESFPLTVTSAQKNPTAFYLCASSGLAGGPHEQYFGPGTRLTVT.

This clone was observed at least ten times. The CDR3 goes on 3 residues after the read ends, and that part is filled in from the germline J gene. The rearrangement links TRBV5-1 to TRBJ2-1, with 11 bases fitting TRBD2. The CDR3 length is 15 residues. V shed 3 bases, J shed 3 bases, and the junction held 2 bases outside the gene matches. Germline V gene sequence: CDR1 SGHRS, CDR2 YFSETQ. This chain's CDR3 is CASSSTSGNYNEQFF. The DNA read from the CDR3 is TGCGCCAGCAGCTCGACTAGCGGGAACTACAATGAG.

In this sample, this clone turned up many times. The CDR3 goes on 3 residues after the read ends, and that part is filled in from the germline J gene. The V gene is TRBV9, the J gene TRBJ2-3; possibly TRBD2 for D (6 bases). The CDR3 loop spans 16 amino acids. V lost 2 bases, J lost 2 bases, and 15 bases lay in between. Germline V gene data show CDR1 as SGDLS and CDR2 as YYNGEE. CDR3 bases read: TGTGCCAGCAGCGTCGATGCGGGGTTCCCCACAGATACG. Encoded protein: CASSVDAGFPTDT. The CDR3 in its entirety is CASSVDAGFPTDTQYF.

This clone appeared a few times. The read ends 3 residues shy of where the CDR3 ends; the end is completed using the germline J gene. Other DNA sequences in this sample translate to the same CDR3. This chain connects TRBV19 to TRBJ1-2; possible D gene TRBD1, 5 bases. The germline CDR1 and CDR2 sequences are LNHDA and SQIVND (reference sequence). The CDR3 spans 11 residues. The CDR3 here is CASRSRGGYTF. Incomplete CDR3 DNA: TGTGCCAGTAGGAGTAGGGGAGGT. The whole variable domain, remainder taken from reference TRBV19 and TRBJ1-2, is DGGITQSPKYLFRKEGQNVTLSCEQNLNHDAMYWYRQDPGQGLRLIYYSQIVNDFQKGDIAEGYSVSREKKESFPLTVTSAQKNPTAFYLCASRSRGGYTFGSGTRLTVV.